These 10 T cell receptor beta chains were all obtained from the same sample, sequenced in a study of blood T cell repertoires in COVID-19. Sequencing was performed with immunoSEQ multiplex PCR; in TCRdb, only in-frame clones are kept and a portion is missing. The sample has over 120,000 clones, approximately 86% seen once. Sample: peripheral blood. The receptors originated from a man between 65 and 85 years old with acute or convalescent COVID-19.

This clone was observed a single time. J is TRBJ2-1 and V is TRBV19; 14 bases map to TRBD2. J gave up 7 bases and V 4 bases, and 9 bases lay outside the gene matches. The germline V gene encodes CDR1 LNHDA and CDR2 SQIVND (reference sequence). This CDR3 has 17 amino acids. DNA of the CDR3: TGTGCCAGTAGTAATCCGGGACTAGCGGGAGTGGCGAATGAGCAGTTCTTC. This sequence encodes CASSNPGLAGVANEQFF.

This rearrangement joins TRBV27 to TRBJ2-7, with 11 bases lining up with TRBD2. The CDR3 sequence is 18 residues long. V lost 3 bases, J lost 1 base, and 11 bases stayed unmatched. Germline V CDR1 and CDR2: MNHEY, SMNVEV (reference sequence). The CDR3 reads CASSLRLTSGSGSYEQYF. The CDR3 region has the DNA TGTGCCAGCAGTTTGAGGCTTACTAGCGGGAGCGGTTCCTACGAGCAGTACTTC.

V is TRBV25-1 and J is TRBJ1-5; weak D call: TRBD1 (6 bases). V lost 4 bases to trimming and J lost 3 bases, with 10 bases between them. Germline V lookup: CDR1 MGHDK, CDR2 SYGVNS. The CDR3 is 14 amino acids. This CDR3 is CASSGTGYNQPQHF. The CDR3 bases are TGTGCCAGCAGTGGAACAGGGTACAATCAGCCCCAGCATTTT.

J is TRBJ1-1 and V is TRBV27; maybe TRBD1 (6 bases). Germline lookup yields CDR1 MNHEY and CDR2 SMNVEV (reference sequence). The CDR3 extends over 15 amino acids. V lost 3 bases and J 1 base, leaving 12 bases between the germline ends. The CDR3 region is CASSFWGPQNTEAFF. The CDR3 bases are TGTGCCAGCAGTTTTTGGGGGCCCCAGAACACTGAAGCTTTCTTT.

The chain combines TRBV2 with TRBJ2-7; 10 bases line up with TRBD2. Per germline, CDR1 SNHLY and CDR2 FYNNEI. The CDR3 is 17 residues long. Losses at the gene ends were 2 bases for V and 3 bases for J; bases not matched to a gene: 10. The chain's CDR3 is CASSETLLAGNVYEQYF. CDR3 DNA: TGTGCCAGCAGTGAAACGTTACTAGCGGGAAATGTCTACGAGCAGTACTTC.

The DNA of the CDR3 is TGTGCCAGCAGCTTCCGGAGCTCTGGGGCCAACGTCCTGACTTTC. As protein: CASSFRSSGANVLTF. This chain uses TRBV11-2 with TRBJ2-6; D gene unclear. The CDR3 totals 15 residues. Germline CDR1 is SGHAT and CDR2 is FQNNGV. The ends were cut back, 3 bases at V and 0 bases at J, with 6 bases in the middle.

This chain links TRBV19 with TRBJ1-4; D may be TRBD1 (6 bases). Germline V gene lookup returns CDR1 LNHDA and CDR2 SQIVND (reference sequence). The CDR3 is 14 amino acids. Trimming cost V 2 bases and J 8 bases, with 12 bases left between them. The CDR3 bases are TGTGCCAGTAGTATATTAGGGACACCGGAAAAACTGTTTTTT. Translation: CASSILGTPEKLFF.

V and J are TRBV5-5 and TRBJ1-5; no clear D gene. The V gene's germline CDR1 is SGHKS and CDR2 YYEKEE (reference sequence). V lost 0 bases to trimming and J lost 0 bases, with 4 bases between them. CDR3 length: 14 residues. CDR3 sequence (DNA): TGTGCCAGCAGCTTGGTTATTAGCAATCAGCCCCAGCATTTT. This encodes CASSLVISNQPQHF.

This chain uses TRBV4-1 with TRBJ2-7; tentative D call: TRBD2 (5 bases). CDR3 length equals 14 residues. Germline V gene sequence: CDR1 MGHRA, CDR2 YSYEKL. V shed 1 base and J shed 4 bases, with 11 bases lying between them. The CDR3 spells CASSQGTEEYEQYF. The CDR3 DNA follows: TGCGCCAGCAGCCAAGGGACTGAGGAATACGAGCAGTACTTC.

The chain couples TRBV28 to TRBJ1-1, with D perhaps TRBD1 (5 bases). Looked up from germline, CDR1 is MDHEN and CDR2 is SYDVKM. Trimming removed 5 bases from V and 7 bases from J, with 17 bases in between. CDR3 length: 14 amino acids. The CDR3 loop reads CASSTTAGPNEAFF. CDR3 DNA sequence: TGTGCCAGCAGTACGACAGCCGGTCCGAATGAAGCTTTCTTT.